Presented here are 14 T cell receptor beta chains from one specimen sequenced in a study of T cell responses to AZD1222 COVID-19 vaccine. Sequencing used immunoSEQ multiplex PCR; TCRdb keeps in-frame clones, though not all of them. The table includes about 180,000 clones, around nine tenths detected once. Sequenced here: peripheral blood, sampled on day 0 of AZD1222 vaccination. All receptors derive from an adult in good health.

The chain couples TRBV4-1 to TRBJ2-1; 9 bases fit TRBD1. Trimming removed 1 base from V and 2 bases from J; junction bases left unmatched: 0. The CDR3 runs to 15 residues. Germline V lookup: CDR1 MGHRA, CDR2 YSYEKL. The CDR3 bases are TGCGCCAGCAGCCAAGGGGACAGGGCCTACAATGAGCAGTTCTTC. Residues: CASSQGDRAYNEQFF.

The chain carries TRBV28 and TRBJ2-6; a weak D match, TRBD2 (5 bases). The CDR3 runs 14 residues. Trimming cost V 7 bases and J 0 bases, with 7 bases left between them. Per germline, CDR1 MDHEN and CDR2 SYDVKM. CDR3 protein: CASMEVSGANVLTF. CDR3 coding DNA: TGTGCCAGCATGGAGGTCTCTGGGGCCAACGTCCTGACTTTC.

The chain uses TRBV18 and TRBJ1-1, with 10 bases matching TRBD1. The V and J ends lost 5 bases and 1 base, in that order; junction bases with no gene match: 7. The CDR3 length is 16 residues. The germline V gene has CDR1 KGHSH and CDR2 LQKENI. The CDR3 DNA is TGTGCCAGCTCAAACCGCGGGACAGGGGCGAACACTGAAGCTTTCTTT. Its translation is CASSNRGTGANTEAFF.

Only one count was recorded for this clone. This chain connects TRBV29-1 to TRBJ1-1, with D perhaps matching TRBD1 (5 bases). V lost 4 bases and J 1 base, leaving 10 bases between the germline ends. CDR1 is SQVTM and CDR2 is ANQGSEA in the germline V gene. CDR3 length: 13 residues. This CDR3 reads CSVARDGNTEAFF. Here the CDR3 DNA reads TGCAGCGTTGCTAGGGACGGGAACACTGAAGCTTTCTTT.

The chain combines TRBV29-1 with TRBJ2-7; 10 positions agree with TRBD2. The CDR3 loop spans 12 amino acids. Germline loops: CDR1 SQVTM, CDR2 ANQGSEA. After removal of 6 bases from V and 4 bases from J, the junction contained 3 bases not matched to a gene. CDR3 bases: TGCAGCGTACGACTAGCGGGTTACGAGCAGTACTTC. The encoded protein is CSVRLAGYEQYF.

This sequence joins TRBV5-4 and TRBJ2-3, with TRBD2 identical over 8 bases. CDR1 and CDR2 (germline): SGHNT, YYREEE (reference sequence). The CDR3 covers 17 residues. V trimming: 1 base; J trimming: 4 bases; junction bases outside the gene matches: 11. The CDR3 bases are TGTGCCAGCAGCTTGAAGGCTAGCGGGTCCTGGCCAGATACGCAGTATTTT. It codes for CASSLKASGSWPDTQYF.

In its sample, this clone was seen a few times. V gene TRBV2 combines with J gene TRBJ1-1, with 12 bases matching TRBD1. Germline CDR1 reads SNHLY; CDR2 reads FYNNEI. The CDR3 has 17 amino acids. The ends lost 6 bases at V and 5 bases at J; junction bases unmatched: 13. This chain's CDR3 is CASRTVGQGARVTEAFF. For the CDR3, the DNA is TGTGCCAGCAGGACGGTGGGACAGGGGGCGCGGGTTACTGAAGCTTTCTTT. Combining the CDR3 with reference TRBV2 and TRBJ1-1 gives the whole variable domain EPEVTQTPSHQVTQMGQEVILRCVPISNHLYFYWYRQILGQKVEFLVSFYNNEISEKSEIFDDQFSVERPDGSNFTLKIRSTKLEDSAMYFCASRTVGQGARVTEAFFGQGTRLTVV.

This chain links TRBV19 with TRBJ1-5; D is undetermined. V lost 7 bases and J 4 bases, leaving 8 bases between the germline ends. Germline-derived CDR1 and CDR2 are LNHDA and SQIVND (reference sequence). CDR3 length equals 12 residues. CDR3 in DNA: TGTGCCAGTAAGGCAGGTAATCAGCCCCAGCATTTT. Residues: CASKAGNQPQHF.

The chain couples TRBV7-7 to TRBJ2-7, with TRBD1 as a possible D gene (6 bases). The CDR3 spans 13 residues. Germline loops: CDR1 SSHAT, CDR2 FNYEAQ (reference sequence). The V end was cut by 6 bases, the J end by 5 bases, with 14 bases between. Here the CDR3 DNA reads TGTGCCAGCAGGAAGAGACAGGCGCACGAGCAGTACTTC. As protein: CASRKRQAHEQYF.

The chain uses TRBV5-1 and TRBJ1-3, with D perhaps TRBD1 (5 bases). The V and J ends lost 4 bases and 0 bases respectively, with 8 bases between them. CDR1 and CDR2 from the germline V gene are SGHRS and YFSETQ. There are 14 residues in the CDR3. The CDR3: CASSQTVSGNTIYF. The CDR3 DNA reads as TGCGCCAGCAGCCAGACAGTCTCTGGAAACACCATATATTTT.

DNA of the CDR3: TGTGCCAGCAGCGTAGAGGGATACAGGAACACTGAAGCTTTCTTT. This codes for CASSVEGYRNTEAFF. This chain links TRBV9 with TRBJ1-1, with D unresolved. Between the trimmed V and J ends, which lost 0 bases and 1 base, there was a span of 10 bases. The CDR3 covers 15 residues. Germline V gene sequence: CDR1 SGDLS, CDR2 YYNGEE.

The rearrangement joins TRBV27 to TRBJ2-1; 7 nucleotides agree with TRBD1. Looked up from germline, CDR1 is MNHEY and CDR2 is SMNVEV (reference sequence). The CDR3 runs 15 residues. Unmatched junction bases numbered 3, after V lost 2 bases and J lost 2 bases. The CDR3 bases are TGTGCCAGCAGTTTAGTAGGGGGCCCCTACAATGAGCAGTTCTTC. It encodes CASSLVGGPYNEQFF.

V gene TRBV6-5 combines with J gene TRBJ2-2; 10 bases line up with TRBD2. Germline trimming cut 5 bases from V and 1 base from J; bases unmatched to any gene: 1. There are 15 residues in the CDR3. The V gene's germline CDR1 is MNHEY and CDR2 SVGAGI. The CDR3 region is CASSRLAGNTGELFF. The CDR3 DNA sequence: TGTGCCAGCAGTCGACTAGCGGGGAACACCGGGGAGCTGTTTTTT.

The chain links TRBV12-3 or TRBV12-4 to TRBJ2-7; TRBD1 or TRBD2 may be the D gene (5 bases each). V shed 6 bases and J shed 2 bases, with 11 bases lying between them. The CDR3 contains 13 residues. The CDR3 nucleotides read TGTGCCAGCAGCGGGGACGGACCCTACGAGCAGTACTTC. Protein: CASSGDGPYEQYF.